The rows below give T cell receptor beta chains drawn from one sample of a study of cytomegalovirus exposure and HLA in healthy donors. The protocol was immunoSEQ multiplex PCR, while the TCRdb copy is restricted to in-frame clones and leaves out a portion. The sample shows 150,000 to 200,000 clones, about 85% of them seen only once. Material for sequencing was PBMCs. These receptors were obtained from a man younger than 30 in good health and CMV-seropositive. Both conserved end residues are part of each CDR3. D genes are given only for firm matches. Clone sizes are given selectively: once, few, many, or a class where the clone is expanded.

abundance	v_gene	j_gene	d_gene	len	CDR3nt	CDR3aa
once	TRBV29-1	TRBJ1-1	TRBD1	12	TGCAGCGTTGGGACAGGGAACACTGAAGCTTTCTTT	CSVGTGNTEAFF
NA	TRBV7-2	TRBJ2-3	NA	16	TGTGCCAGCAGCGGAACTAGCATCTCTAGCACAGATACGCAGTATTTT	CASSGTSISSTDTQYF
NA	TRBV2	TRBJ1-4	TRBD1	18	TGTGCCAGCAGGGGGGGGGACAGGTTCCCTGCAACTAATGAAAAACTGTTTTTT	CASRGGDRFPATNEKLFF
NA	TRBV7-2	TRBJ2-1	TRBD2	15	TGTGCCAGCAGCACGACTAGCGGTGGGGTCCTTGGGCAGTTCTTC	CASSTTSGGVLGQFF
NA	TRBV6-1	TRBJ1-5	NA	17	TGTGCCAGCAGTGAAGGGAGGGACCCAAATAGCAATCAGCCCCAGCATTTT	CASSEGRDPNSNQPQHF
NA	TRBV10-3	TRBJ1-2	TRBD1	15	TGTGCCGTTTCCCATCCGGGACAGGGGGCGGAGGGCTACACCTTC	CAVSHPGQGAEGYTF
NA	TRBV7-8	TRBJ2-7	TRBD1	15	TGTGCCAGCAGCTCCGGGACAGGGGGCTCCTACGAGCAGTACTTC	CASSSGTGGSYEQYF
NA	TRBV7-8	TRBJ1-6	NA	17	TGTGCCAGCAGCTTAGCATCCCCTAGCTCCTATAATTCACCCCTCCACTTT	CASSLASPSSYNSPLHF
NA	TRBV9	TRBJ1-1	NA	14	TGTGCCAGCAGCGTAGGGTGGGCGGGCACTGAAGCTTTCTTT	CASSVGWAGTEAFF
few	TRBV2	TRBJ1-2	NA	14	TGTGCCAGCAGTGAAGTCAGGGCTAACTATGGCTACACCTTC	CASSEVRANYGYTF
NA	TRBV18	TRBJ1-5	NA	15	TGTGCCAGCTCACAGTCCTCGGGGGTGAAGCAGCCCCAGCATTTT	CASSQSSGVKQPQHF
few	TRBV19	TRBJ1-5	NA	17	TGTGCCAGTAAAGGTTTTAAAGCTGGGCTTGTTAGTCAGCCCCAGCATTTT	CASKGFKAGLVSQPQHF
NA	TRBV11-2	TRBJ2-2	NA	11	TGTGCCAGCACACCGGCCGGGGAGCTGTTTTTT	CASTPAGELFF
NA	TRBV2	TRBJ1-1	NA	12	TGTGCCAGCGGGTGGGGCTGGACTGAAGCTTTCTTT	CASGWGWTEAFF
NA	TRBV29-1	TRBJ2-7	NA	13	TGCAGCGTTCCAGCGTCGAGCTCCTACGAGCAGTACTTC	CSVPASSSYEQYF
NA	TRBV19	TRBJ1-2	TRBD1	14	TGTGCCAGTAGTCTTCAGACAGGGGGCTATGGCTACACCTTC	CASSLQTGGYGYTF
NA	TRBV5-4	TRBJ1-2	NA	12	TGTGCCAGCAGCTTGGGTCAGGGTACCTCCGCCTTC	CASSLGQGTSAF
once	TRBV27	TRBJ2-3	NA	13	TGTGCCAGCAAAAGACAGGGCACAGATACGCAGTATTTT	CASKRQGTDTQYF
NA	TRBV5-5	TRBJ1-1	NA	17	TGTGCCAGCAGCTCCAGGGGACCCGAAAGGGGGTGGACTGAAGCTTTCTTT	CASSSRGPERGWTEAFF
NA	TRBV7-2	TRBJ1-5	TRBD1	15	TGTGCCAGCAGCTCAGGGGGAACAGGGAATCAGCCCCAGCATTTT	CASSSGGTGNQPQHF
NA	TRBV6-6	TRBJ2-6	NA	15	TGTGCCAGCAGTTACTTTGCTATTGGGGCCAACGTCCTGACTTTC	CASSYFAIGANVLTF
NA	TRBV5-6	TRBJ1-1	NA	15	TGTGCCAGCAGCTTCCCGACAGGAATCAACACTGAAGCTTTCTTT	CASSFPTGINTEAFF
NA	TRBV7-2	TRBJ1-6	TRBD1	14	TGTGCCAGCAGCCCGGGACAGGGTAATTCACCCCTCCACTTT	CASSPGQGNSPLHF
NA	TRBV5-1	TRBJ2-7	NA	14	TGCGCCAGCTGCCAGGGGGGCACCTCCTACGAGCAGTACTTC	CASCQGGTSYEQYF
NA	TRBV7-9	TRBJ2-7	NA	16	TGTGCCAGCGGCCCAGGGACACGGGGGGACTCCTACGAGCAGTACTTC	CASGPGTRGDSYEQYF
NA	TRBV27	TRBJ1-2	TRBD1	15	TGTGCCAGCAGTCCGGGGACAGGGGGCTTTTATGGCTACACCTTC	CASSPGTGGFYGYTF
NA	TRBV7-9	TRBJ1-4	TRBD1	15	TGTTCCAGCAGCACACAGGGGGCTTCTAATGAAAAACTGTTTTTT	CSSSTQGASNEKLFF
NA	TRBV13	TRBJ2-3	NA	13	TGTGCCAGCAGCTTATCCCTCACAGATACGCAGTATTTT	CASSLSLTDTQYF
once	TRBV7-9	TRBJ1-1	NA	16	TGTGCCAGCAGCCCTAATACAGGGAAGCGAAACACTGAAGCTTTCTTT	CASSPNTGKRNTEAFF
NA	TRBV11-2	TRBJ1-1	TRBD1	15	TGTGCCAGCAGACACAAACAGGGGTCAAACACTGAAGCTTTCTTT	CASRHKQGSNTEAFF
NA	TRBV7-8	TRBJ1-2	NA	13	TGTGCCAGCAGCTTAGATAACAGGGACGGCTACACCTTC	CASSLDNRDGYTF
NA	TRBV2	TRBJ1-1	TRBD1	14	TGTGCCAGCAGGAGGACAGGGGAGATCACTGAAGCTTTCTTT	CASRRTGEITEAFF
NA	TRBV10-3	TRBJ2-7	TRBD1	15	TGTGCCACCATAAAGGTTGGGACAGGGATTTACGAGCAGTACTTC	CATIKVGTGIYEQYF
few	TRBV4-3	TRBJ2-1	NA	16	TGCGCCAGCAGCCAACGGTTGGGGGGCTCCTACAATGAGCAGTTCTTC	CASSQRLGGSYNEQFF
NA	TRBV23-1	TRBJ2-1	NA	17	TGCGCCAGCAGTCAACCGGGTGCGGGGTACTTTTACAATGAGCAGTTCTTC	CASSQPGAGYFYNEQFF
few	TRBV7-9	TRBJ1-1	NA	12	TGTTCCAGCCGGGGAGACGGCACTGAAGCTTTCTTT	CSSRGDGTEAFF
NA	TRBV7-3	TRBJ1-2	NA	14	TGTGCCAGCAGCTGCCGGGTTTCTTACTATGGCTACACCTTC	CASSCRVSYYGYTF
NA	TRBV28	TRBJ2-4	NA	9	TGTGCCAGCACCCCGCGGTTGGGCTTC	CASTPRLGF
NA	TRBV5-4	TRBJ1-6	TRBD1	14	TGTGCCAGCGGGCACCGGGACAGCAATTCACCCCTCCACTTT	CASGHRDSNSPLHF
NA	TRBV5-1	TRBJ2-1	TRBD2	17	TGCGCCAGCAGCTTGGGGGTAGCGGGGGGGTCCTACAATGAGCAGTTCTTC	CASSLGVAGGSYNEQFF
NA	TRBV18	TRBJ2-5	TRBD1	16	TGTGCCAGCTCACCGGCCGGGACAGGGGGCAGGGAGACCCAGTACTTC	CASSPAGTGGRETQYF
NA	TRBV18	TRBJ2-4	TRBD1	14	TGTGCCAGCTCCGGGACAGGGGAAGGGAACATTCAGTACTTC	CASSGTGEGNIQYF
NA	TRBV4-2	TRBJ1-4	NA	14	TGTGCCAGCAGCCAAGCAGGGTATGGGGAAAAACTGTTTTTT	CASSQAGYGEKLFF
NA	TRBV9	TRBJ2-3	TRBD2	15	TGTGCCAGCACCGTGACTAGCGGGGCGACAGATACGCAGTATTTT	CASTVTSGATDTQYF